These T cell receptor beta chains were read from a single sample in a study of cytomegalovirus exposure and HLA in healthy donors. TCRdb's copy holds only in-frame clones and misses some; the assay was immunoSEQ multiplex PCR. The sample has about 94,000 clones; 78% are singletons. Input material: PBMCs. All receptors derive from a woman aged 55-69 years in good health and CMV-seronegative. Both conserved end residues are part of each CDR3. The order of the fields is J gene, clone size, D gene, V gene, CDR3 DNA, CDR3 protein. D genes are given only for firm matches. The size of a clone is reported for some rows only, either as once, few or many, or as a class for expanded clones.

>TRBJ1-2|.|TRBD1|TRBV29-1
TGCAGCGTTGACATCCAGGGGGCAAACTATGGCTACACCTTC
CSVDIQGANYGYTF
>TRBJ2-7|.|.|TRBV4-3
TGCGCCAGCAGCCCCGGACAGTCCTACGAGCAGTACTTC
CASSPGQSYEQYF
>TRBJ1-4|.|.|TRBV29-1
TGCAGCGTTGGGGGAGGGGGAGGTGAAAAACTGTTTTTT
CSVGGGGGEKLFF
>TRBJ2-3|.|TRBD2|TRBV6-5
TGTGCCAGTCTCCGGACTAGCGGGAGGTGGGATACGCAGTATTTT
CASLRTSGRWDTQYF
>TRBJ2-2|.|.|TRBV5-1
TGCGCCAGCAGCTTGGGCCTGGGGGCCGGCACCGGGGAGCTGTTTTTT
CASSLGLGAGTGELFF
>TRBJ2-7|few|TRBD2|TRBV6-5
TGTGCCAGCAGTTACGGGACTAGCGGGACTCACCAGTACTTC
CASSYGTSGTHQYF
>TRBJ2-7|.|TRBD2|TRBV6-6
TGTGCCAGCAGTTACGGAGCGGGGAAGAGCTCCTACGAGCAGTACTTC
CASSYGAGKSSYEQYF
>TRBJ1-5|few|.|TRBV28
TGTGCCAGCAAGGGTGGGGGAGGTGGTCAGCCCCAGCATTTT
CASKGGGGGQPQHF
>TRBJ1-4|few|.|TRBV7-9
TGTGCCAGCAGCTTAGATCAGGGAGGTGAAAAACTGTTTTTT
CASSLDQGGEKLFF
>TRBJ2-7|.|.|TRBV15
TGTGCCACCAGCAGACCGGCAGGGTTTCTCTACGAGCAGTACTTC
CATSRPAGFLYEQYF
>TRBJ2-2|.|.|TRBV9
TGTGCCAGCAGCGTAGTGGGCAGGGCGAACACCGGGGAGCTGTTTTTT
CASSVVGRANTGELFF
>TRBJ2-1|.|TRBD2|TRBV28
TGTGCCAGCAGTTTATGGACTAGCGGGAGATCTTACAATGAGCAGTTCTTC
CASSLWTSGRSYNEQFF
>TRBJ1-2|.|TRBD1|TRBV6-5
TGTGCCAGCAGTCAACAGGGGGATTCTGGCTACACCTTC
CASSQQGDSGYTF
>TRBJ2-2|.|TRBD2|TRBV13
TGTGCCAGCGGGGGGGAACAAGGGCCCGGGGAGCTGTTTTTT
CASGGEQGPGELFF
>TRBJ1-1|.|.|TRBV28
TGTGCCACCCGACTGGTGGAGAACACTGAAGCTTTCTTT
CATRLVENTEAFF
>TRBJ2-1|.|TRBD1|TRBV6-6
TGTGCCAGCAGTTCCGACACAGGGGGCTGGGATGAGCAGTTCTTC
CASSSDTGGWDEQFF
>TRBJ1-3|few|.|TRBV10-3
TGTGCCATCAGGGACAGCTCTGGAAACACCATATATTTT
CAIRDSSGNTIYF
>TRBJ2-1|once|TRBD2|TRBV10-3
TGTGCCATCAGTGTAGCGGGAGCGAATGAGCAGTTCTTC
CAISVAGANEQFF
>TRBJ1-1|.|.|TRBV6-1
TGTGCCAGCAGATCACAGTGGATGAACACTGAAGCTTTCTTT
CASRSQWMNTEAFF
>TRBJ2-1|.|.|TRBV7-2
TGTGCCAGCAGCAGGGGCCCGGAACGTGAGCAGTTCTTC
CASSRGPEREQFF
>TRBJ1-2|.|TRBD1|TRBV5-4
TGTGCCAGCAGCCCGGGACAGGGGGCAGTGGGTGGCTACACCTTC
CASSPGQGAVGGYTF
>TRBJ2-3|.|.|TRBV9
TGTGCCAGCAGCGTAGGAAGCAGGGCCACAGATACGCAGTATTTT
CASSVGSRATDTQYF
>TRBJ2-7|.|.|TRBV5-1
TGCGCCAGCAGCTGGGGACAGACCCGCCCCGGGGGGCAGTACTTC
CASSWGQTRPGGQYF
>TRBJ2-7|.|.|TRBV9
TGTGCCAGCAGCGTAGGGGAGGGGGTGGATTACGAGCAGTACTTC
CASSVGEGVDYEQYF
>TRBJ1-1|few|.|TRBV30
TGTGCCTGGAGTGTACGGCAGGGTTCTGAAGCTTTCTTT
CAWSVRQGSEAFF
>TRBJ2-5|.|.|TRBV4-3
TGCGCCAGCAGCCAAGATGCGCAGGGGCAAGAGACCCAGTACTTC
CASSQDAQGQETQYF
>TRBJ2-7|once|TRBD2|TRBV4-3
TGCGCCAGCAGCCAATTAGCGGGGAGCTCCTACGAGCAGTACTTC
CASSQLAGSSYEQYF